The 21 T cell receptor beta chains presented below share a single source sample, sequenced in a study of control samples from healthy donors and cancer patients. Sequencing used immunoSEQ multiplex PCR; TCRdb keeps in-frame clones, though not all of them. This table has 100,000 to 150,000 clones, over 75% appearing once. What was sequenced was blood. All receptors derive from a man in his forties or fifties in good health.

V usage is TRBV5-5 and J usage is TRBJ1-2; D gene uncertain. V gave up 1 base and J gave up 8 bases, with 15 bases separating them. CDR1 is SGHKS, CDR2 YYEKEE, per germline (reference sequence). The CDR3 covers 14 residues. The chain's CDR3 is CASSLKLPTGGYTF. The CDR3 nucleotides read TGTGCCAGCAGCTTGAAACTCCCTACGGGGGGCTACACCTTC.

This clone turned up a few times. The J gene is TRBJ1-5, the V gene TRBV15, with 9 bases that match TRBD1. Germline V lookup: CDR1 LNHNV, CDR2 YYDKDF (reference sequence). The V and J ends lost 0 bases and 7 bases, in that order; junction bases with no gene match: 13. CDR3 size: 18 residues. CDR3 region: CATSRDRPTGGRGQPQHF. Written as DNA, the CDR3 is TGTGCCACCAGCAGAGACAGACCGACAGGGGGAAGGGGGCAGCCCCAGCATTTT.

V gene TRBV20-1 combines with J gene TRBJ1-1; 7 nucleotides align to TRBD1. CDR3 length: 11 residues. Germline V gene data show CDR1 as DFQATT and CDR2 as SNEGSKA (reference sequence). V shed 7 bases, J shed 5 bases, and the junction held 4 bases outside the gene matches. The CDR3 DNA reads TGCAGTGGAGGGGGCAAGACTGAAGCTTTCTTT. Residues: CSGGGKTEAFF.

This chain uses TRBV6-5 with TRBJ2-7; perhaps TRBD2 as D (6 bases). Germline-derived CDR1 and CDR2 are MNHEY and SVGAGI. Trimming stripped 6 bases from V and 7 bases from J, with 16 bases between. The CDR3 is made up of 13 amino acids. CDR3 loop: CASSPGGVGEQYF. CDR3 coding DNA: TGTGCCAGCAGCCCCGGAGGGGTGGGGGAGCAGTACTTC.

The chain combines TRBV7-9 with TRBJ1-6; the D is unclear. Trimming pared 3 bases from V and 7 bases from J, leaving 7 bases between. Germline lookup yields CDR1 SEHNR and CDR2 FQNEAQ (reference sequence). The CDR3 consists of 13 residues. Written as DNA, the CDR3 is TGTGCCAGCAGCTTTGACCGGAATTCACCCCTCCACTTT. This encodes CASSFDRNSPLHF.

V usage is TRBV29-1 and J usage is TRBJ2-7; 8 positions agree with TRBD2. The CDR3 has 16 residues. The germline CDR1 and CDR2 sequences are SQVTM and ANQGSEA. V lost 7 bases and J lost 1; bases outside the gene matches: 15. The CDR3 protein is CSAVLGAGGLSYEQYF. CDR3 in DNA: TGCAGCGCTGTACTGGGGGCGGGGGGACTGTCCTACGAGCAGTACTTC.

J is TRBJ2-1 and V is TRBV4-2; D uncertain. This CDR3 spans 14 amino acids. Germline V gene sequence: CDR1 LGHNA, CDR2 YNFKEQ. V was cut by 5 bases and J by 8 bases, with 16 bases left in between. The CDR3 loop is CASSIQSSTDEQFF. The CDR3 region has the DNA TGTGCCAGCAGCATACAGAGTAGTACTGATGAGCAGTTCTTC.

V and J are TRBV19 and TRBJ1-2; D is undetermined. This CDR3 comprises 13 residues. Germline CDR1 is LNHDA and CDR2 is SQIVND (reference sequence). V gave up 3 bases and J gave up 2 bases, with 7 bases separating them. The CDR3 loop reads CASSMEGNYGYTF. CDR3 DNA sequence: TGTGCCAGTAGTATGGAGGGAAACTATGGCTACACCTTC. The variable domain in full, completed from reference TRBV19 and TRBJ1-2, reads DGGITQSPKYLFRKEGQNVTLSCEQNLNHDAMYWYRQDPGQGLRLIYYSQIVNDFQKGDIAEGYSVSREKKESFPLTVTSAQKNPTAFYLCASSMEGNYGYTFGSGTRLTVV.

The chain joins TRBV30 to TRBJ1-4; D remains unclear. This CDR3 contains 14 residues. The germline CDR1 and CDR2 sequences are GTSNPN and SVGIG (reference sequence). Trimming took 3 bases from V and 8 from J, leaving 16 bases between them. The CDR3: CAWRKWEAEEKLFF. In DNA, the CDR3 is TGTGCCTGGAGAAAGTGGGAAGCTGAAGAAAAACTGTTTTTT.

The chain joins TRBV10-2 to TRBJ1-1, with 8 bases aligning to TRBD1. Germline CDR1 and CDR2: WSHSY and SAAADI. V gave up 3 bases and J gave up 6 bases; unmatched junction bases: 9. The length of the CDR3 is 15 residues. The CDR3 here is CASSDYRDRGAEAFF. The CDR3, as DNA: TGCGCCAGCAGTGATTATCGTGACAGGGGCGCTGAAGCTTTCTTT.

J is TRBJ2-7 and V is TRBV11-3; D gene uncertain. The length of the CDR3 is 16 residues. V was shortened by 4 bases and J by 2 bases, with 18 bases between the two germline ends. Germline CDR1 is SGHNT and CDR2 is YENEEA. CDR3 DNA: TGTGCCAGCAGCTCTTCCCCCAGACGGCGTACCTACGAGCAGTACTTC. Amino acid sequence: CASSSSPRRRTYEQYF.

To note about this clone: This sample also contains other DNA sequences that code for the same CDR3. This chain uses TRBV20-1 with TRBJ2-1; D unresolved. Germline CDR1 and CDR2: DFQATT and SNEGSKA (reference sequence). The CDR3 covers 11 residues. V gave up 2 bases and J gave up 5 bases, with 4 bases separating them. CDR3 nucleotide sequence: TGCAGTGCTAGACAAGACAATGAGCAGTTCTTC. This sequence encodes CSARQDNEQFF.

In its sample, this clone was seen once. The V and J genes are TRBV12-5 and TRBJ2-5, with 8 bases fitting TRBD1. Germline trimming cut 1 base from V and 5 bases from J; bases unmatched to any gene: 3. Germline loops: CDR1 LGHNT, CDR2 FRNRAP. The CDR3 runs 14 residues. The CDR3: CASGLEDRVETQYF. CDR3 in DNA: TGTGCTAGTGGTTTGGAGGACAGGGTTGAGACCCAGTACTTC.

This chain joins TRBV7-2 and TRBJ1-4, with D unclear. V dropped 0 bases and J dropped 2 bases, with 1 base sitting between them. Germline CDR1 is SGHTA and CDR2 is FQGNSA. This CDR3 contains 13 residues. The CDR3 region is CASSLATNEKLFF. The DNA for the CDR3 is TGTGCCAGCAGCTTAGCTACTAATGAAAAACTGTTTTTT.

The chain employs TRBV18 and TRBJ2-7, with unresolved D. The V end lost 5 bases, the J end lost 3 bases, and 5 bases lay between the germline ends. Germline assignment: CDR1 KGHSH and CDR2 LQKENI. The CDR3 totals 11 residues. CDR3 sequence: CASSSRYEQYF. DNA of the CDR3: TGTGCCAGCTCATCCCGCTACGAGCAGTACTTC.

The chain has TRBV5-1 and TRBJ2-5, with 12 bases aligning to TRBD2. The CDR3 sequence is 16 residues long. Looked up from germline, CDR1 is SGHRS and CDR2 is YFSETQ. J was trimmed by 5 bases and V by 0 bases; bases with no gene match: 5. The chain's CDR3 is CASSLVSSGGAETQYF. The CDR3 nucleotides are TGCGCCAGCAGCTTGGTCTCTAGCGGGGGGGCTGAGACCCAGTACTTC.

This rearrangement joins TRBV7-9 to TRBJ1-1; TRBD1 matches at 7 bases. V lost 6 bases, J lost 1 base, and 14 bases stayed unmatched. The CDR3 is made up of 17 amino acids. Germline V CDR1 and CDR2: SEHNR, FQNEAQ (reference sequence). The CDR3 nucleotides are TGTGCCAGCAGGGGAAGAGACAGGGTAAAAGAGAACACTGAAGCTTTCTTT. Translating it yields CASRGRDRVKENTEAFF.

This chain uses TRBV10-3 with TRBJ1-5, with 8 bases fitting TRBD1. Unmatched junction bases numbered 18, after V lost 2 bases and J lost 3 bases. The CDR3 loop spans 20 amino acids. The germline V gene encodes CDR1 ENHRY and CDR2 SYGVKD. CDR3 sequence: CAISEAFSGWDRSYNQPQHF. The CDR3 nucleotides read TGTGCCATCAGTGAGGCCTTCTCCGGCTGGGACAGGAGTTACAATCAGCCCCAGCATTTT.

The rearrangement links TRBV11-3 to TRBJ1-3; no reliable D call. Trimming shortened V by 1 base and J by 1 base, and 8 bases separated the two germline ends. CDR1 SGHNT and CDR2 YENEEA come from the germline V gene. The CDR3 spans 15 residues. The CDR3 DNA reads as TGTGCCAGCAGCTTAGGTTTGGGATCTGGAAACACCATATATTTT. It translates to CASSLGLGSGNTIYF. Full variable domain (rest looked up from reference TRBV11-3 and TRBJ1-3): EAGVVQSPRYKIIEKKQPVAFWCNPISGHNTLYWYLQNLGQGPELLIRYENEEAVDDSQLPKDRFSAERLKGVDSTLKIQPAELGDSAVYLCASSLGLGSGNTIYFGEGSWLTVV.

V is TRBV5-5 and J is TRBJ2-5; D perhaps matches TRBD1 (5 bases). From germline, CDR1 is SGHKS and CDR2 YYEKEE (reference sequence). Deletions cut 4 bases from V and 9 bases from J, with 19 bases between. The CDR3 runs 14 residues. The CDR3 loop is CASSLTGSPGAQYF. CDR3 coding DNA: TGTGCCAGCAGCCTAACAGGATCACCTGGGGCCCAGTACTTC.

The chain combines TRBV18 with TRBJ2-7, with 14 bases that match TRBD2. Trimming took 0 bases from V and 1 from J; bases not matched to a gene: 2. Germline CDR1 KGHSH, CDR2 LQKENI. The CDR3 has 17 amino acids. For the CDR3, the DNA is TGTGCCAGCTCACCACCGCGACTAGCGGGGGGGTCCTACGAGCAGTACTTC. Encoded protein: CASSPPRLAGGSYEQYF. Variable domain in full (rest from reference TRBV18 and TRBJ2-7): NAGVMQNPRHLVRRRGQEARLRCSPMKGHSHVYWYRQLPEEGLKFMVYLQKENIIDESGMPKERFSAEFPKEGPSILRIQQVVRGDSAAYFCASSPPRLAGGSYEQYFGPGTRLTVT.